This TCR beta chain originates from a study of Tregs in tolerant kidney transplant recipients. Sequencing used immunoSEQ multiplex PCR; TCRdb keeps in-frame clones, though not all of them. The repertoire has 240,000 or so clones, around 81% of them found once; the top ten carry about 0.58%. Notes on the study in general: Few patients were studied, so findings need validation in larger groups.

V was shortened by 0 bases and J by 4 bases, with 13 bases between the two germline ends. The CDR3 covers 15 residues. The germline V gene encodes CDR1 MNHEY and CDR2 SVGAGI. This clone appeared many times. Its cognate antigen is unknown. Different DNA sequences within this sample yield the same CDR3. What was sequenced was CD4+ T cells from blood. The TCR comes from a human donor in good health. The gene calls are TRBV6-5 and TRBJ2-7; D might be TRBD1 or TRBD2, each matching 5 bases. CDR3 sequence (DNA): TGTGCCAGCAGTTACTCCCCCCAGGGCGGGTACGAGCAGTACTTC. Residues: CASSYSPQGGYEQYF.